Detailed here is one T cell receptor beta chain. TCRdb's copy holds only in-frame clones and misses some; the assay was immunoSEQ multiplex PCR. The sample has approximately 2,000,000 clones, around 92% seen once; the top ten hold around 0.35%. The data were obtained in a study of shared clonotypes between healthy human individuals. CDR1 is SGHTS, CDR2 YDEGEE, per germline. The ends were cut back, 0 bases at V and 7 bases at J, with 20 bases in the middle. The CDR3 covers 17 residues. This chain joins TRBV5-8 and TRBJ1-5, with D possibly matching TRBD1 (5 bases). Input material: naive CD4+ T cells from PBMCs. Subset here: CD45RA+ positively selected. This clonotype was obtained from a man in his late teens or twenties in good health. Some clones in this sample may be carry-over from other donors' samples. CDR3 coding DNA: TGTGCCAGCAGCTTGGCCGGGGCAGGCAGTCGACAACAGCCCCAGCATTTT. This sequence encodes CASSLAGAGSRQQPQHF.